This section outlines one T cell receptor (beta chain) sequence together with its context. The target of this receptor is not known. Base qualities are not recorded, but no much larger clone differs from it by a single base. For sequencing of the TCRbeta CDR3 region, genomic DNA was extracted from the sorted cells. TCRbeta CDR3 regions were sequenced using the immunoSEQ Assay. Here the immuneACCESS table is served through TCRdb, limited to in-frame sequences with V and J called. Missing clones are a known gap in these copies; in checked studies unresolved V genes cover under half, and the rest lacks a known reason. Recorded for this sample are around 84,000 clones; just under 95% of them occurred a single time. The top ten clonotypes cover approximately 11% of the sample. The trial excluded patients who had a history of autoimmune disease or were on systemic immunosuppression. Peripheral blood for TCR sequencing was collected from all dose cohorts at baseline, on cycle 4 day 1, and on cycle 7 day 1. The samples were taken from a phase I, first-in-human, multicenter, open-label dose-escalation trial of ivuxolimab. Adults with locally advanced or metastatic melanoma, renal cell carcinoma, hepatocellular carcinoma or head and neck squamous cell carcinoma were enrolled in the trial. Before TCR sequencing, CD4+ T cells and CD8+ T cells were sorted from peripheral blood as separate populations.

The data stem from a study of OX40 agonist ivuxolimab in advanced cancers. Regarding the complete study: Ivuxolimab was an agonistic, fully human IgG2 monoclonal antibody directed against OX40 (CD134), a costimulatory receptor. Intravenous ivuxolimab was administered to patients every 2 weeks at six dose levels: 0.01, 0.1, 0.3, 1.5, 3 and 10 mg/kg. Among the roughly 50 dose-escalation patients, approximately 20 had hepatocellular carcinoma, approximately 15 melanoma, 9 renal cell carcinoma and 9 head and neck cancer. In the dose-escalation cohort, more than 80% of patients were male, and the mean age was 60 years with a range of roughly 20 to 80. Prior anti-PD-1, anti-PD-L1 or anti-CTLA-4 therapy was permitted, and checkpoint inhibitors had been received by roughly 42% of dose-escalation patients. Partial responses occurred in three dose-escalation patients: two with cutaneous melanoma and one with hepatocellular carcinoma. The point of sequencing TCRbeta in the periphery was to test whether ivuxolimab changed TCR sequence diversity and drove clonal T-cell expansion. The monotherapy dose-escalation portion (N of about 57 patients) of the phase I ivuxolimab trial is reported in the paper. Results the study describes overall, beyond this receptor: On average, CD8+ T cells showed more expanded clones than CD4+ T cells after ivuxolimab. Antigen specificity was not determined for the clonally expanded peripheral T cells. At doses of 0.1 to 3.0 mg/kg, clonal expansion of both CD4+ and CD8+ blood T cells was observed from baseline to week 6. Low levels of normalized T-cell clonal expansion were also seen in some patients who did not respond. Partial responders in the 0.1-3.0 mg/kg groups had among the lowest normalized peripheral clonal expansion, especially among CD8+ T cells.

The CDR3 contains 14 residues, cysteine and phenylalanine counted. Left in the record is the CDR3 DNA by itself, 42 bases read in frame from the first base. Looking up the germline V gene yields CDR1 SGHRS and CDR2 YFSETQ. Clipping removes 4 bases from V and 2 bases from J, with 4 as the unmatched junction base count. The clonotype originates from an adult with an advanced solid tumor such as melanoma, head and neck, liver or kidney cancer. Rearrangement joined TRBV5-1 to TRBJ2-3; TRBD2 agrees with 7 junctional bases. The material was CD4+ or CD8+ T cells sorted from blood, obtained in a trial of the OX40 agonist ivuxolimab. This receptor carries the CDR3 CASSPGLNTDTQYF. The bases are TGCGCCAGCAGCCCGGGACTAAACACAGATACGCAGTATTTT.